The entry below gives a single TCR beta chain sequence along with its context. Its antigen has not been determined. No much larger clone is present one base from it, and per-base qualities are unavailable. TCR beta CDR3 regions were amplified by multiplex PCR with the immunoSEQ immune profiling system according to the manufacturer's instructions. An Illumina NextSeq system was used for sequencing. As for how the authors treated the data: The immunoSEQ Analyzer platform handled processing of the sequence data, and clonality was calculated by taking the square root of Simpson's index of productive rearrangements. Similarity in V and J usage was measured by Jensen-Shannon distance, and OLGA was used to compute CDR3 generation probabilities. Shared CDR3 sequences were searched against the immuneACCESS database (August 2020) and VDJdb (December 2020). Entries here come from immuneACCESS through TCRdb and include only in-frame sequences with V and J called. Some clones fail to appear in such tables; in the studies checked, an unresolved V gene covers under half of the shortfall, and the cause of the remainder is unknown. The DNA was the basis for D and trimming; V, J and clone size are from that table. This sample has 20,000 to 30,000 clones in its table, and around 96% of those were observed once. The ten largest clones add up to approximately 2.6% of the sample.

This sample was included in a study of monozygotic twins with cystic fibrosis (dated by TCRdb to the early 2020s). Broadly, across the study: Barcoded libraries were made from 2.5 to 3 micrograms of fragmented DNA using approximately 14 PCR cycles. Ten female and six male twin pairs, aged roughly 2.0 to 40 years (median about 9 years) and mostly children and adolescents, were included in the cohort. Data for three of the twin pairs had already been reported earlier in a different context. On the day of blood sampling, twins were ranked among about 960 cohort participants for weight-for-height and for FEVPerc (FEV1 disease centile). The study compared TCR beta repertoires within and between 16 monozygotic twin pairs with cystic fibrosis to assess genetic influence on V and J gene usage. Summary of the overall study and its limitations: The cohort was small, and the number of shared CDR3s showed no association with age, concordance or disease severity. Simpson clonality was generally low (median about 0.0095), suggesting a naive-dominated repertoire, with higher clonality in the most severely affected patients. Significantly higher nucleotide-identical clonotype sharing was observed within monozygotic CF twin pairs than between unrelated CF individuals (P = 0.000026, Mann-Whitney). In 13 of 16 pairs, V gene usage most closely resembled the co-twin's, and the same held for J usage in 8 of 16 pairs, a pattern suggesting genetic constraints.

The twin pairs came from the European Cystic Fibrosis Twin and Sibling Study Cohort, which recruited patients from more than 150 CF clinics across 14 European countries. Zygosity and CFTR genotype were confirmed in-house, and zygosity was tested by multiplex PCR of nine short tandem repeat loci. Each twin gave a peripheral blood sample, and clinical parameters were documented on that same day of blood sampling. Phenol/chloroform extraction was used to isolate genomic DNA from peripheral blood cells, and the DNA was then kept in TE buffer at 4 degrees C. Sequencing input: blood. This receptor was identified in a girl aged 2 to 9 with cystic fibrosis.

Here is the DNA: TGTGCGGTGGGCGGGAGGGAATCCACAGATACGCAGTATTTT. Its amino acids are CAVGGRESTDTQYF. This sequence uses TRBV25-1 and TRBJ2-3; 9 central nucleotides agree with TRBD2. CDR1 is given as MGHDK and CDR2 as SYGVNS, both from the germline V gene. The CDR3 contains 14 residues, cysteine and phenylalanine counted. The entry retains the CDR3 DNA only, 42 bases that are in frame from base 1. When the CDR3 is completed using the reference TRBV25-1 and TRBJ2-3 genes on either side, the full variable domain is EADIYQTPRYLVIGTGKKITLECSQTMGHDKMYWYQQDPGMELHLIHYSYGVNSTEKGDLSSESTVSRIRTEHFPLTLESARPSHTSQYLCAVGGRESTDTQYFGPGTRLTVL.